The clone carrying this TCR beta chain was seen a few times. Its target is unknown. The sample is drawn from a study of OX40 agonist ivuxolimab in advanced cancers. Whole-study context: Patients undergoing dose escalation presented with hepatocellular carcinoma, melanoma, renal cell or head and neck cancer.

TCRdb keeps only in-frame clones here, not all; method: immunoSEQ multiplex PCR. This sample has under 90,000 clones, with 65% to 90% found just once. This CDR3 is built from 13 residues. CDR1 and CDR2 from the germline V gene are SGHAT and FQNNGV. Trimming took 2 bases from V and 7 from J, leaving 12 bases between them. Overall study results and limits: At 0.1 to 3.0 mg/kg and by week 6, CD4+ and CD8+ T cells in the blood had expanded clonally. Researchers did not determine the expanded peripheral T cells' antigen specificity. CD8+ T cells averaged more expanded clones than CD4+.

This material consisted of CD4+ or CD8+ T cells sorted from blood, taken in a trial of the OX40 agonist ivuxolimab. The rearrangement uses TRBV11-2 and TRBJ2-7, with a weak D call TRBD1 (5 bases). The sequence came from an adult with an advanced solid tumor such as melanoma, head and neck, liver or kidney cancer. Written as DNA, the CDR3 is TGTGCCAGCAGCTTATCGCAGGGTCAGGAGCAGTACTTC. Residues: CASSLSQGQEQYF.